This T cell receptor (beta chain) was captured by sequencing in a study of T cells in Graves' hyperthyroidism and ophthalmopathy. Study results and caveats: Most expanded thyroid clonotypes above 0.001 recurred in blood. Ophthalmopathy was separated from stable hyperthyroidism by a 13 V-J model.

Only a few counts were recorded for this clonotype. Its cognate antigen is unknown. The source material, RNA transcripts, was used to amplify TCR beta CDR3 regions. During a first-round RT-PCR of the TCR CDR3, the HTBI primer set was used. MiXCR, applied by TCRdb to the multiplex PCR reads, yields one record per CDR3 protein. This table holds some 570,000 distinct CDR3 sequences, roughly 15% found once. Exclusion followed for patients with uncontrolled infection, other autoimmune disease, pregnancy or lactation. Diagnostic decisions used clinical symptoms, serum thyroxine and TRAb, thyroid ultrasound and orbital computed tomography. The CDR3 runs to 12 residues. CDR1 MDHEN and CDR2 SYDVKM come from the germline V gene. V gave up 8 bases and J gave up 4 bases; unmatched junction bases: 1.

This chain joins TRBV28 and TRBJ1-4; TRBD1 aligns across 7 bases. Sequences were obtained from blood. The source is a young woman with Graves' ophthalmopathy. This chain's CDR3 is CASRDSNEKLFF. The CDR3 region has the DNA TGTGCCAGCCGGGACAGTAATGAAAAACTGTTTTTT.